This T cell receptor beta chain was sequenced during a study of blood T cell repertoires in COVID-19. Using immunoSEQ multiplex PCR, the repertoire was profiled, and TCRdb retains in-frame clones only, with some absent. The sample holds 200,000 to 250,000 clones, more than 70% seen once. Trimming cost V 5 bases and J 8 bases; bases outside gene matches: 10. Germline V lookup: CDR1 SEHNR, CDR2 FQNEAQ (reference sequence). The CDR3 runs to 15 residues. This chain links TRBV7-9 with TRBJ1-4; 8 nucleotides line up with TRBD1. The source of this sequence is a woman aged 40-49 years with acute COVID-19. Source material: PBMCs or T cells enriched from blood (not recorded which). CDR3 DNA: TGTGCCAGCAGCCCCCAGGGGGCCATTAACGAAAAACTGTTTTTT. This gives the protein CASSPQGAINEKLFF.